The 19 T cell receptor beta chains given below trace back to one sample, sequenced in a study of cytomegalovirus exposure and HLA in healthy donors. 13 Jbeta primers and 60 Vbeta primers were used for the PCR. Produced via immunoSEQ multiplex PCR; TCRdb's table is partial and in-frame only. Of approximately 160,000 clones listed, approximately 77% are singletons. Sample: PBMCs. These receptors came from a man between 18 and 29 years old in good health and CMV-seronegative.

This rearrangement joins TRBV6-5 to TRBJ1-2, with D hard to call. Germline CDR1 reads MNHEY; CDR2 reads SVGAGI. V was cut by 0 bases and J by 1 base, with 6 bases left in between. The CDR3 covers 14 residues. CDR3 coding DNA: TGTGCCAGCAGTTACTCACGGGGTAACTATGGCTACACCTTC. This translates into CASSYSRGNYGYTF.

The chain combines TRBV5-5 with TRBJ2-1; 9 bases are a match to TRBD1. The junction had 14 bases not matched to a gene; V was cut back by 2 bases and J by 8 bases. CDR1 and CDR2 (germline): SGHKS, YYEKEE (reference sequence). The CDR3 contains 17 residues. CDR3 in DNA: TGTGCCAGCAGCTTAAGGCCCCCCCGGGACAGGGTGCATGAGCAGTTCTTC. Translation: CASSLRPPRDRVHEQFF.

V gene TRBV10-2 combines with J gene TRBJ2-5, with 11 bases aligning to TRBD2. This CDR3 spans 19 amino acids. The V segment lost 6 bases and the J segment 3 bases; nucleotides outside the gene matches: 18. Germline V gives CDR1 WSHSY, CDR2 SAAADI. In nucleotides, the CDR3 is TGCGCCAGCAGAACCCTCGGTACTAGCGGGAGAGTACTTGAAGAGACCCAGTACTTC. Translation: CASRTLGTSGRVLEETQYF.

This chain links TRBV7-2 with TRBJ2-7, with TRBD1 matching over 8 bases. CDR1 and CDR2 (germline): SGHTA, FQGNSA. The CDR3 loop spans 14 amino acids. V gave up 5 bases and J gave up 0 bases; unmatched junction bases: 3. Here the CDR3 DNA reads TGTGCCAGCAGCCAGGGACAGGTCTCCTACGAGCAGTACTTC. Translated: CASSQGQVSYEQYF.

The chain is built from TRBV7-9 and TRBJ1-4; TRBD1 matches 10 bases. The CDR3 consists of 15 residues. J was trimmed by 8 bases and V by 5 bases; bases with no gene match: 8. The germline V gene has CDR1 SEHNR and CDR2 FQNEAQ (reference sequence). CDR3 DNA sequence: TGTGCCAGCAGCCAGGGGACAGGGGAGAACGAAAAACTGTTTTTT. Protein sequence: CASSQGTGENEKLFF.

CDR3 sequence reads: CASSLDPTGGYEQYF. CDR3 DNA sequence: TGCGCCAGCAGCTTGGACCCAACAGGGGGCTACGAGCAGTACTTC. This chain joins TRBV5-1 and TRBJ2-7, with 8 positions matching TRBD1. Losses at the gene ends were 0 bases for V and 3 bases for J; bases not matched to a gene: 5. CDR3 size: 15 residues. Germline V lookup: CDR1 SGHRS, CDR2 YFSETQ.

The rearrangement uses TRBV11-2 and TRBJ2-7, with a weak D call TRBD1 (7 bases). The germline CDR1 and CDR2 sequences are SGHAT and FQNNGV. V was cut by 4 bases and J by 4 bases, with 17 bases left in between. The CDR3 contains 15 residues. The CDR3 here is CASSSAGQRRYEQYF. CDR3 DNA: TGTGCCAGCAGCTCCGCGGGACAGCGGAGGTACGAGCAGTACTTC.

This chain connects TRBV6-5 to TRBJ1-6; possibly TRBD1 for D (6 bases). V lost 7 bases to trimming and J lost 1 base, with 8 bases between them. This CDR3 has 14 residues. Looked up from germline, CDR1 is MNHEY and CDR2 is SVGAGI. The CDR3 is CASNQGSYNSPLHF. The CDR3 nucleotides are TGTGCCAGCAATCAGGGGTCCTATAATTCACCCCTCCACTTT.

The chain couples TRBV5-1 to TRBJ2-7, with D perhaps matching TRBD1 (6 bases). V was trimmed by 1 base and J by 0 bases, leaving 11 bases between them. Germline V gene sequence: CDR1 SGHRS, CDR2 YFSETQ. The CDR3 has 15 amino acids. The CDR3 nucleotides read TGCGCCAGCAGCTTGACAGGGTCTAGCTCCTACGAGCAGTACTTC. Its translation is CASSLTGSSSYEQYF.

This clone was counted once. V is TRBV7-9 and J is TRBJ2-1; D is ambiguous. The CDR3 is 13 amino acids. V was shortened by 5 bases and J by 5 bases, with 10 bases between the two germline ends. CDR1 is SEHNR and CDR2 is FQNEAQ in the germline V gene (reference sequence). The CDR3 protein is CASSLYLDNEQFF. The CDR3 nucleotides read TGTGCCAGCAGCCTGTACCTAGACAATGAGCAGTTCTTC.

V is TRBV18 and J is TRBJ1-4; maybe TRBD1 (6 bases). CDR3 length: 13 residues. The germline V gene has CDR1 KGHSH and CDR2 LQKENI. Between the trimmed V and J ends, which lost 5 bases and 5 bases, there was a span of 9 bases. CDR3 DNA: TGTGCCAGCTCATCCGACAGGAATGAAAAACTGTTTTTT. Residues: CASSSDRNEKLFF.

This clone was seen only a few times. The J gene is TRBJ2-6, the V gene TRBV7-8; TRBD1 matches 8 bases. Trimming took 4 bases from V and 2 from J; bases not matched to a gene: 4. CDR1 SGHVS and CDR2 FQNEAQ come from the germline V gene. The CDR3 consists of 16 residues. Here the CDR3 DNA reads TGTGCCAGCAGCTACCCAGGGGGCACTGGGGCCAACGTCCTGACTTTC. Protein product: CASSYPGGTGANVLTF.

The chain joins TRBV5-6 to TRBJ2-1; TRBD2 agrees at 7 bases. This CDR3 contains 16 residues. CDR1 is SGHDT, CDR2 YYEEEE, per germline. V was pared by 6 bases and J by 4 bases, with 13 bases of the junction left unmatched. The CDR3 loop is CASTSTTSAPYNEQFF. The CDR3 DNA is TGTGCCAGCACCTCCACTACTAGCGCCCCTTACAATGAGCAGTTCTTC.

This clone was counted between two and nine times. The rearrangement joins TRBV5-5 to TRBJ1-4; no clear D. V gave up 4 bases and J gave up 8 bases, with 18 bases separating them. CDR3 length: 15 amino acids. The germline V gene encodes CDR1 SGHKS and CDR2 YYEKEE (reference sequence). Here the CDR3 DNA reads TGTGCCAGCAGCCCGGAAACCGAAAGAGGGGAAAAACTGTTTTTT. Encoded protein: CASSPETERGEKLFF.

The rearrangement uses TRBV11-2 and TRBJ2-5, with 9 bases lining up with TRBD2. The CDR3 loop spans 16 amino acids. Unmatched junction bases numbered 8, after V lost 5 bases and J lost 1 base. The germline V gene encodes CDR1 SGHAT and CDR2 FQNNGV. The CDR3 reads CASSRGLALTQETQYF. The CDR3 DNA reads as TGTGCCAGCAGCCGTGGACTAGCGTTAACCCAAGAGACCCAGTACTTC.

Concerning this clone: The sample contains more than one DNA sequence encoding this CDR3. The CDR3 sequence: CASSLRETQYF. The CDR3 DNA reads TGTGCCAGCAGTTTACGGGAGACCCAGTACTTC. The V and J genes are TRBV28 and TRBJ2-5; D not resolved. V was clipped by 2 bases and J by 5 bases, with 3 bases between them. The CDR3 totals 11 residues. Germline V gene lookup returns CDR1 MDHEN and CDR2 SYDVKM.

The chain couples TRBV19 to TRBJ1-2, with a tentative D call TRBD1 (5 bases). The CDR3 has 12 amino acids. Germline lookup yields CDR1 LNHDA and CDR2 SQIVND (reference sequence). V lost 2 bases to trimming and J lost 12 bases, with 13 bases between them. In nucleotides, the CDR3 is TGTGCCAGTAGTATAAGGGGCCGCTTAAACACCTTC. Translation: CASSIRGRLNTF.

This chain uses TRBV28 with TRBJ1-2; 7 positions match TRBD1. The CDR3 runs to 15 residues. V shed 2 bases, J shed 3 bases, and the junction held 6 bases outside the gene matches. CDR1 and CDR2 from the germline V gene are MDHEN and SYDVKM. This chain's CDR3 is CASSLPDRVDYGYTF. The CDR3 region has the DNA TGTGCCAGCAGTTTACCCGACAGGGTTGACTATGGCTACACCTTC.

This clone is medium-sized (0.01 to 0.1%) by share. This chain connects TRBV7-9 to TRBJ1-5; 11 nucleotides agree with TRBD1. The CDR3 runs to 15 residues. The junction had 2 bases not matched to a gene; V was cut back by 1 base and J by 6 bases. From germline, CDR1 is SEHNR and CDR2 FQNEAQ (reference sequence). The CDR3 is CASSLGTGGGQPQHF. The CDR3 bases are TGTGCCAGCAGCTTAGGGACAGGGGGCGGTCAGCCCCAGCATTTT. Complete variable domain (other parts from reference TRBV7-9 and TRBJ1-5): DTGVSQNPRHKITKRGQNVTFRCDPISEHNRLYWYRQTLGQGPEFLTYFQNEAQLEKSRLLSDRFSAERPKGSFSTLEIQRTEQGDSAMYLCASSLGTGGGQPQHFGDGTRLSIL.